This record looks at one TCR beta chain sequence and its context. The antigen is undetermined. V gave up 3 bases and J gave up 2 bases; unmatched junction bases: 5. Germline V lookup: CDR1 MRHNA, CDR2 SNTAGT. This CDR3 is built from 16 residues. This entry is derived from a study of cytomegalovirus exposure and HLA in healthy donors. Whole-study context: Unique TCRs numbering some 80 million, obtained from HLA-typed donors, made up an early data release. General study points: With later analysis, a missense DCLRE1C variant became linked to TCR beta V- and J-gene trimming. According to a later analysis, donors in an Asian-associated ancestry cluster reportedly had fewer N-insertions than the roughly 640-donor mean. In a later analysis, across HLA loci, associated TCR counts were highest for DRB1, lowest for HLA-C.

13 Jbeta primers and 60 Vbeta primers were used for the PCR. The protocol was immunoSEQ multiplex PCR, while the TCRdb copy is restricted to in-frame clones and leaves out a portion. The table includes some 96,000 clones, about three quarters detected once. The TCR comes from a man aged 35 to 55 in good health and CMV-seropositive. This chain links TRBV6-4 with TRBJ2-1; 9 bases are a match to TRBD2. The sample was PBMCs. The CDR3 DNA reads as TGTGCCAGCAGTGAGGGCGGGGGGGCGGCCTACAATGAGCAGTTCTTC. Translated, it gives CASSEGGGAAYNEQFF.